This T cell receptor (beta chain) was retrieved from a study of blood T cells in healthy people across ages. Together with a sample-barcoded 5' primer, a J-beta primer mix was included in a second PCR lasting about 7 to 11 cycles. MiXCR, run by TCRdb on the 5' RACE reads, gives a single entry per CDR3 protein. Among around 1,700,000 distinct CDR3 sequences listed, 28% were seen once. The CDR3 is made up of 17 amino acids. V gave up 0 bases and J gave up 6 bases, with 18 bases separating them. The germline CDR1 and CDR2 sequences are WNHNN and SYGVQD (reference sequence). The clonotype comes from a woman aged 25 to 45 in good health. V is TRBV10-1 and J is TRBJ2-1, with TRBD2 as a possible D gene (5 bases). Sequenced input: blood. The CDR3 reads CASSESSYGKEGNEQFF. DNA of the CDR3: TGCGCCAGCAGTGAGTCGAGTTACGGGAAAGAGGGCAATGAGCAGTTCTTC.